One and the same sample provided the 9 T cell receptor beta chains below, sequenced in a study of cytomegalovirus exposure and HLA in healthy donors. The primer mix had 60 Vbeta and 13 Jbeta primers. This table comes from immunoSEQ multiplex PCR, and its TCRdb copy is limited to in-frame clones, with some not included. The top ten hold under 2.5% of the sample, which has approximately 120,000 clones, around 81% seen once. The sequencing sample was made of PBMCs. The receptors stem from a young woman in good health and CMV-seronegative.

The chain links TRBV9 to TRBJ2-1; 15 bases are shared with TRBD2. CDR1 is SGDLS and CDR2 is YYNGEE in the germline V gene. The CDR3 covers 15 residues. J gave up 9 bases and V 4 bases, and 5 bases lay outside the gene matches. CDR3 region: CASSPGLAGGSEQFF. The CDR3 DNA reads TGTGCCAGCAGCCCAGGACTAGCGGGAGGGAGTGAGCAGTTCTTC.

This clone has just a few counts. The chain combines TRBV19 with TRBJ2-1; TRBD2 agrees at 7 bases. The CDR3 length is 15 residues. V trimming: 1 base; J trimming: 8 bases; junction bases outside the gene matches: 8. Germline V CDR1 and CDR2: LNHDA, SQIVND (reference sequence). CDR3: CASSIGTPAGDEQFF. DNA of the CDR3: TGTGCCAGTAGTATAGGGACCCCGGCGGGGGATGAGCAGTTCTTC. The variable domain in full, with the rest retrieved from reference TRBV19 and TRBJ2-1, is DGGITQSPKYLFRKEGQNVTLSCEQNLNHDAMYWYRQDPGQGLRLIYYSQIVNDFQKGDIAEGYSVSREKKESFPLTVTSAQKNPTAFYLCASSIGTPAGDEQFFGPGTRLTVL.

This clone was recorded a few times. The chain has TRBV5-4 and TRBJ1-1; D not resolved. Germline assignment: CDR1 SGHNT and CDR2 YYREEE (reference sequence). The CDR3 length is 12 residues. V lost 0 bases to trimming and J lost 10 bases, with 10 bases between them. The CDR3 loop is CASSLEGSGAFF. CDR3 coding DNA: TGTGCCAGCAGCTTGGAAGGGAGTGGAGCTTTCTTT.

V is TRBV16 and J is TRBJ1-2; a possible D gene is TRBD1 (6 bases). The CDR3 spans 14 residues. CDR1 and CDR2 (germline): KGHSY, FQNENV. Trimming cost V 3 bases and J 6 bases, with 14 bases left between them. The CDR3 is CASSQGTSLNGYTF. CDR3 bases: TGTGCCAGCAGCCAGGGGACATCTCTGAATGGCTACACCTTC.

The genes are TRBV7-9 and TRBJ2-3; 8 bases are shared with TRBD1. V trimming: 4 bases; J trimming: 0 bases; junction bases outside the gene matches: 12. Germline assignment: CDR1 SEHNR and CDR2 FQNEAQ (reference sequence). This CDR3 comprises 18 residues. CDR3 protein: CASSSGQGLDTSTDTQYF. The DNA for the CDR3 is TGTGCCAGCAGCTCAGGACAGGGCCTCGATACTAGCACAGATACGCAGTATTTT.

This chain joins TRBV16 and TRBJ2-4; TRBD1 matches at 11 bases. CDR3 length: 16 amino acids. Unmatched junction bases numbered 7, after V lost 4 bases and J lost 5 bases. CDR1 is KGHSY and CDR2 is FQNENV in the germline V gene. In DNA form, the CDR3 reads TGTGCCAGCAGCCCGGTACCGGGACAGGGGGAAAACATTCAGTACTTC. It is translated as CASSPVPGQGENIQYF.

CDR3 sequence reads: CASSLAITGGTEAFF. The CDR3, as DNA: TGCGCCAGCAGCTTGGCCATCACAGGGGGCACTGAAGCTTTCTTT. The gene calls are TRBV5-1 and TRBJ1-1; 8 bases are shared with TRBD1. The V gene's germline CDR1 is SGHRS and CDR2 YFSETQ. V lost 0 bases, J lost 4 bases, and 5 bases stayed unmatched. This CDR3 has 15 amino acids.

This clone was seen once. The CDR3 here is CASSVAGTPNTEAFF. The CDR3 coding sequence is TGTGCCAGCAGCGTAGCCGGGACACCGAACACTGAAGCTTTCTTT. The V call is TRBV9, the J call TRBJ1-1; the D gene is possibly TRBD1 (6 bases). The germline V gene has CDR1 SGDLS and CDR2 YYNGEE. V was trimmed by 0 bases and J by 1 base, leaving 10 bases between them. The length of the CDR3 is 15 residues.

A remark on this clone: Compared with germline, one end of the junction differs, possibly owing to a read error. V gene TRBV7-9 combines with J gene TRBJ1-4; TRBD1 might be the D (6 bases). CDR1 SEHNR and CDR2 FQNEAQ come from the germline V gene (reference sequence). This CDR3 has 17 residues. CDR3 loop: CSSSLADTGLVGEKLFF. The CDR3 DNA follows: TGTTCCAGCAGCTTAGCGGATACAGGGCTCGTGGGTGAAAAACTGTTTTTT.